The following is a T cell receptor beta chain sequence with its context. Its antigen is still unknown. No base qualities exist here, and no much larger clone lies one base off it. Libraries were constructed by the immunoSEQ multiplex PCR assay. For the multiplex PCR, a mixture combining 60 forward primers for TCR Vbeta segments and 13 reverse primers for TCR Jbeta segments was used. The CDR3 region of rearranged TCR beta genes was amplified from genomic DNA by a multiplex PCR assay. Amplified TCR beta libraries were sequenced as 87-base-pair reads on the Illumina HiSeq System. Turning to the authors' computational methods: In a later analysis, some 80 million unique TCR beta chains were counted across the approximately 620 repertoires, and about 10 million of these chains were shared by at least two donors. Raw reads were error-corrected and collapsed into unique sequences with a nearest-neighbor algorithm that merged closely related sequences to remove PCR and sequencing errors. CDR3 sequences were aligned to IMGT reference sequences to assign V, D and J gene segments. For a sequence to be retained, a match of at least six nucleotides was required to both a V gene segment and a J gene segment. Rearrangements were called productive when the CDR3 lacked stop codons and stayed in frame with V and J; all others were non-productive. Following IMGT convention, CDR3 was defined as the stretch from the second conserved V-encoded cysteine to the conserved J-encoded phenylalanine. The earlier analysis of fewer than 700 of the donors excluded sequences that lacked an unambiguous match to a single V gene segment. In an earlier analysis of a few hundred of the donors, V segments were called functional above 56.7% productive rearrangements and were called segregating when the between-donor standard deviation exceeded 5%. A statistical classification framework was developed to diagnose cytomegalovirus status using the catalog of TCR beta chain sequences. A later analysis assigned V and J genes by comparing TCR nucleotide sequences with IMGT/GENE-DB human TR gene sequences. In a later analysis, CDR3 sequences and most-parsimonious VDJ recombination scenarios were assigned using the TCRdist pipeline. In a later analysis, each TCR beta chain was defined by its CDR3 amino acid sequence together with its V-gene family, and reads without a unique V-gene family were excluded. A later analysis removed several hundred highly shared, low-generation-probability nucleotide sequences to deal with suspected cross-contamination and a sequencing artifact. A later analysis calculated a clonal expansion index for each public chain from normalized within-repertoire ranks of inferred template counts. A later analysis computed generation probabilities with a VDJ recombination model fitted to out-of-frame rearrangements, and checked the results against IGoR. In a later analysis, TCR-TCR, TCR-HLA and TCR-CMV co-occurrence was scored with hypergeometric tests, and a repertoire-size bias correction was applied to TCR pairs. False discovery rates were estimated in a later analysis by permuting HLA or CMV assignments 20 times. In a later analysis, co-occurring TCRs were grouped using DBSCAN, with TCRdist sequence similarity added in when clustering inside HLA-allele-positive subsets. Co-occurrence clustering excluded repertoires with fewer than 30,000 or more than 120,000 public chains, plus five with anomalous nucleotide sharing. The clones in this table, taken by TCRdb from immuneACCESS, are in-frame only. Not every clone is retained; where verified, under half of the shortfall comes from an unresolved V gene, and the cause of the rest is unknown. Clone size and V and J calls were adopted from that table, with D and trimming inferred from the DNA. This sample is represented by over 150,000 clones; roughly 77% of them were singletons. The top ten constitute just under 5% of the sample.

This entry comes from a study of cytomegalovirus exposure and HLA in healthy donors (dated by TCRdb to about 2017). With respect to the entire study: According to an earlier analysis of a few hundred of the donors, 200 million or so T cells yielded some 110 million unique TCR beta sequences and about 300 Gb of sequence data. Genome-wide SNP genotypes for about 65% of the 666 donors were used in a later genetic analysis, which treated that subset as a discovery cohort. Typing coverage varied by locus: about 629-630 donors for A, B, C, DRB1 and DQB1; about 520 for DQA1; over 600 for DPA1; 450 to 480 for DPB1. The aim of the study was to test whether cataloging public T cell receptors could identify signatures of past pathogen exposure. Among about 390 genotyped donors of the cohort, an average of approximately 230,000 unique TCR beta nucleotide sequences were sequenced per donor, approximately 20% of them non-productive. To decide whether each TCR beta V gene segment behaved as functional or pseudogenic, an earlier analysis of 587 of the donors relied on high-throughput TCR beta sequencing. The genetic ancestry cluster associated with self-reported Caucasian donors included about 81% of the roughly 400 genotyped donors. Donor age, sex, ethnicity and CMV serostatus were compiled together with the repertoire data. Along with the approximately 600-subject first cohort, a separate validation cohort of some 130 different subjects was used. Class I and class II HLA loci were covered by the typing at four-digit resolution. High-throughput TCR immunosequencing, statistical association of individual TCRs with disease status, and machine learning were combined to predict cytomegalovirus infection status. The study used immunosequencing to profile the T cell repertoires of approximately 690 subjects and linked those repertoires to cytomegalovirus serostatus. An early release that covered about 600 HLA-typed donors contained approximately 300 gigabases of sequencing data and 75 million to 100 million unique TCR sequences. Rather than drawing on any new phenotypic data, the later analysis identified candidate immune exposures from TCR beta sequences and the way those sequences occurred across donors. Four to six DR-DQ haplotypes were handled as single units for association and clustering, since linkage in the cohort was strong. Every repertoire in the discovery cohort had been generated on one and the same sequencing platform. A later analysis re-analyzed previously published TCR beta repertoires from 550 to 700 donors and added high-resolution HLA genotyping to study TCR occurrence patterns.

Points the paper makes about the study in general: According to a later analysis, most CMV-associated TCR beta chains appeared to be HLA-restricted, and the HLA associations seemed to be driven largely by CMV exposure. Several of the top co-occurrence clusters appeared to be linked to parvovirus B19, influenza, CMV and Epstein-Barr virus, according to a later analysis. It was suggested by the authors that the approach could potentially be generalized to other disease states and immunological phenotypes. A few of the identified cytomegalovirus-associated TCR beta chains were confirmed in vitro to be specific for cytomegalovirus antigens. A later analysis found that TCR association rates varied across HLA loci, with DRB1 alleles showing the most associated TCRs and HLA-C alleles the fewest. A further reported finding was that TCR beta sequences accurately predicted the HLA-A and HLA-B alleles for most subjects in the first cohort. Because HLA typing was missing for some donors at each locus, association tests included only the typed subset. Broadly in line with IMGT annotations, most TCR beta V segments showed up in productive rearrangements about 87% or about 30% of the time in an earlier analysis of several hundred of the donors. For the cohort, immune exposure information was limited to CMV serostatus. At a false discovery rate of 0.05, a later analysis linked 16,951 TCR beta sequences to specific HLA alleles. Across donors, most TCR sequences were observed very rarely, whereas some public TCRs were present in many individuals. An association between a missense DCLRE1C variant and V-gene and J-gene trimming of TCR beta chains was found in a later genetic analysis and replicated in an independent cohort. In both the original and validation cohorts, the classifier was reported to diagnose cytomegalovirus status with high specificity and sensitivity. The cohort was sequenced for TCR beta chains only, and without alpha or paired-chain data the features that could be detected were limited. Linkage disequilibrium might explain the correlated functional status among segregating V segments, but an unknown experimental factor could not be excluded. When HLA alleles, especially DR and DQ, strongly co-occurred, attributing TCR associations to individual alleles was difficult. The 87-base-pair reads could not distinguish some IMGT-functional V segments, including TRBV6-2 and TRBV6-3, so those segments were excluded. About 17 rarely observed V segments, including chromosome 9 orphons, were excluded from the earlier analysis of a few hundred of the donors because counts were too low. A later genetic analysis reported fewer N-insertions in productive TCRs among donors in an Asian-associated ancestry cluster than the 666-donor mean. Sequencing depth was assumed to be roughly uniform across donors in the presence/absence analyses, though that assumption may not hold. A cluster of highly shared sequence variants was judged likely to be a technical artifact of the sequencing pipeline. In a later analysis, HLA-associated TCR beta chains showed more clonal expansion and lower generation probabilities than non-associated chains that were equally common. In the study, roughly 160 TCR beta chains were listed as associated with cytomegalovirus.

Including the terminal cysteine and phenylalanine, the CDR3 comprises 17 residues. Only the CDR3 part of the read is kept: 51 bases, read in frame from the first base. The germline V gene yields SGDLS for CDR1 and YYNGEE for CDR2. Deletion took 3 bases off V and 0 bases off J, with a span of 13 bases between the germline ends. The cohort comprised 550 to 700 healthy bone marrow donors. All cohort members were sampled while nominally healthy, although unrecorded immune exposures were likely present. The donor tested CMV seronegative, placing the donor among the 350 or so seronegative members of the cohort. Each donor provided a peripheral blood sample, and peripheral blood mononuclear cells were used for TCR beta sequencing. The Qiagen DNeasy Blood Extraction Kit was used to extract genomic DNA from the blood cell samples.

This sequence uses TRBV9 and TRBJ2-6; D gene: possibly TRBD1, on 6 matching bases. Sequences were obtained from PBMCs. The sequence derives from a male donor in good health and CMV-seronegative. At the DNA level, the sequence is TGTGCCAGCAGCGAGCGACAGGTGCCCTCTGGGGCCAACGTCCTGACTTTC. It encodes CASSERQVPSGANVLTF.